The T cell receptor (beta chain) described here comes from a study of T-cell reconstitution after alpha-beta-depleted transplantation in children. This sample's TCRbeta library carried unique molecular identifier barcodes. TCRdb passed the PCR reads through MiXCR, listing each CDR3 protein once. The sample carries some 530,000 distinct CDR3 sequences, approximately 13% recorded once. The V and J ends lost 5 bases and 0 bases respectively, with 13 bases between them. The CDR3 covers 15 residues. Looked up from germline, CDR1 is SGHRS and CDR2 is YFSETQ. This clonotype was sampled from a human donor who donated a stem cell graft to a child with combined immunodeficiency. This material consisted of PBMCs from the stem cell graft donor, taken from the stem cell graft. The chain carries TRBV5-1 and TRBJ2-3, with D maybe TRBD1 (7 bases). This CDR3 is CASRSGGPSTDTQYF. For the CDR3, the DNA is TGCGCCAGCAGGTCAGGGGGGCCTAGCACAGATACGCAGTATTTT.